The clone carrying this T cell receptor beta chain was found a few times. No antigen is known for it. CDR1 is SGHVT, CDR2 SQSDAQ, per germline. The V and J ends lost 8 bases and 1 base respectively, with 11 bases between them. There are 13 residues in the CDR3. This sample is drawn from a study of T cell repertoires in cytomegalovirus infection. The overall study: Public signatures in TCR beta pointed to CMV infection and matching HLA type.

TCRdb recomputed calls from the reads with MiXCR, one row per CDR3 protein. The sample holds roughly 860,000 distinct CDR3 sequences, approximately 32% seen once. Broader study findings: Accumulated public TCR beta family frequency recognized individuals carrying CMV together with the relevant HLA.

The clonotype was recovered from a human donor in good health (CMV status not recorded). Some clones in this sample may be carry-over from other donors' samples. Material: cultured CD8+ T cells from PBMCs, obtained from culture after CMV antigen stimulation. The chain carries TRBV7-4 and TRBJ1-2; a possible D gene is TRBD1 (5 bases). The DNA of the CDR3 is TGTGCCAGCCGCCCCGGGGGTAACTATGGCTACACCTTC. Residues: CASRPGGNYGYTF. The full variable domain, its missing parts supplied by reference TRBV7-4 and TRBJ1-2, is GAGVSQSPRYKVAKRGRDVALRCDSISGHVTLYWYRQTLGQGSEVLTYSQSDAQRDKSGRPSGRFSAERPERSVSTLKIQRTEQGDSAVYLCASRPGGNYGYTFGSGTRLTVV.